Listed below are T cell receptor beta chains from one sample, sequenced in a study of CD8+ T cells in alopecia areata. This table comes from immunoSEQ multiplex PCR, and its TCRdb copy is limited to in-frame clones, with some not included. The data contain more than 85,000 clones, 35% to 45% of them singletons. The sequencing sample was made of CD4+ T cells sorted from blood. The receptors originated from a human donor with alopecia areata. CDR3s include the opening cysteine and the closing phenylalanine or tryptophan. D genes are given only for firm matches. Clone size is not always given. Where it is, it says once, few, many or a class for expanded clones.

V	J	size	length	D	CDR3	DNA
TRBV28	TRBJ2-3	-	13	-	CASSDGGTDTQYF	TGTGCCAGCTCGGACGGGGGCACAGATACGCAGTATTTT
TRBV4-2	TRBJ1-5	few	13	-	CASSPKVGQPQHF	TGTGCCAGCAGCCCGAAGGTTGGTCAGCCCCAGCATTTT
TRBV4-1	TRBJ2-2	-	14	TRBD2	CASSQVGRAGELFF	TGCGCCAGCAGCCAAGTTGGGAGGGCCGGGGAGCTGTTTTTT
TRBV30	TRBJ2-3	-	15	TRBD2	CAWSKLAGRADTQYF	TGTGCCTGGAGTAAACTAGCGGGGAGGGCAGATACGCAGTATTTT
TRBV29-1	TRBJ1-3	few	13	-	CSVEVAGGNTIYF	TGCAGCGTTGAAGTTGCGGGTGGAAACACCATATATTTT
TRBV5-1	TRBJ2-5	-	14	-	CASSLAREKETQYF	TGCGCCAGCAGCTTGGCCCGGGAGAAAGAGACCCAGTACTTC
TRBV30	TRBJ2-1	-	13	TRBD1	CAWTPLGTVKQFF	TGTGCCTGGACTCCCTTGGGGACAGTCAAGCAGTTCTTC
TRBV2	TRBJ1-5	-	15	-	CASRGLTGTDQPQHF	TGTGCCAGCAGAGGACTTACAGGGACCGATCAGCCCCAGCATTTT
TRBV9	TRBJ2-7	-	15	-	CASSPRTPPFTEQYF	TGTGCCAGCAGCCCTCGGACCCCGCCCTTTACCGAGCAGTACTTC
TRBV29-1	TRBJ2-7	-	13	-	CSVPLGGTGEQYF	TGCAGCGTTCCCCTCGGGGGTACGGGCGAGCAGTACTTC
TRBV23-1	TRBJ1-1	few	14	-	CASTTFGENTEAFF	TGCGCCAGCACGACTTTTGGGGAGAACACTGAAGCTTTCTTT
TRBV5-1	TRBJ1-6	-	15	-	CASSLASMRGSPLHF	TGCGCCAGCAGCTTGGCCAGTATGAGGGGCTCACCCCTCCACTTT
TRBV28	TRBJ2-7	-	13	TRBD1	CASSLPGGYEQYF	TGTGCCAGCAGTTTACCAGGGGGCTACGAGCAGTACTTC
TRBV5-1	TRBJ1-1	-	14	-	CASSLVSANTEAFF	TGCGCCAGCAGCTTGGTATCAGCGAACACTGAAGCTTTCTTT
TRBV30	TRBJ2-1	few	12	-	CAWRSGYNEQFF	TGTGCCTGGAGATCTGGATACAATGAGCAGTTCTTC
TRBV6-6	TRBJ2-7	-	16	TRBD2	CASSYTTSGRADEQYF	TGTGCCAGCAGTTACACTACTAGCGGGAGGGCGGACGAGCAGTACTTC
TRBV28	TRBJ2-2	few	13	-	CASSLYGTGELFF	TGTGCCAGCAGTTTGTACGGCACCGGGGAGCTGTTTTTT
TRBV14	TRBJ2-7	few	12	-	CASSDFPYEQYF	TGTGCCAGCAGCGACTTTCCCTACGAGCAGTACTTC
TRBV5-6	TRBJ2-7	-	13	-	CASSLGGRYEQYF	TGTGCCAGCAGCTTGGGGGGCCGCTACGAGCAGTACTTC
TRBV30	TRBJ2-2	-	12	-	CAWSAGPGELFF	TGTGCCTGGAGTGCCGGCCCCGGGGAGCTGTTTTTT
TRBV7-9	TRBJ2-1	-	11	-	CASSLRHEQFF	TGTGCCAGCAGCTTAAGACATGAGCAGTTCTTC